This entry describes one T cell receptor beta chain. Its matching antigen is unknown. The PCR used 60 V beta and 13 J beta primers. Sequencing used immunoSEQ multiplex PCR; TCRdb keeps in-frame clones, though not all of them. This table holds roughly 51,000 clones, 65% to 90% found once. The data stem from a study of glioma-infiltrating T cells after dendritic cell vaccination. Study conclusions and caveats: Only a small number of patients had complete blood and tumor samples.

Germline CDR1 and CDR2: SGHNT and YYREEE (reference sequence). V shed 0 bases and J shed 4 bases, with 13 bases lying between them. This CDR3 is built from 15 residues. The rearrangement links TRBV5-4 to TRBJ1-2; D not resolved. This clonotype was obtained from a human donor with glioblastoma. The sequencing used blood, collected before dendritic cell vaccination. The CDR3 spells CASSLAGNWAYGYTF. The CDR3 bases are TGTGCCAGCAGCTTGGCGGGGAACTGGGCCTATGGCTACACCTTC.